This T cell receptor (beta chain) is from a study of blood T cell repertoires in COVID-19. Study background: Sites across the United States, Italy and Spain contributed samples from acute and convalescent COVID-19. Sources were T cells, B-cell-depleted T cells, or PBMCs; the material itself was cDNA or gDNA.

Germline CDR1 and CDR2: KGHDR and SFDVKD. The CDR3 loop spans 14 amino acids. Deletions cut 2 bases from V and 4 bases from J, with 9 bases between. This clone was counted a few times. In the original analysis: Reference gene primer amplification gave nucleated cell count estimates. TCRdb's table, derived via immunoSEQ multiplex PCR, lists solely in-frame clones and lacks some. That table gives V, J and clone size, and the DNA gave D and trimming. Found here are around 97,000 clones, around 82% of them singletons; the top ten hold roughly 13%. The sequenced sample was peripheral blood. The clonotype was recovered from a human donor in a cohort sampled during active or convalescent COVID-19. This chain uses TRBV24-1 with TRBJ2-3, with TRBD2 as a possible D gene (6 bases). CDR3 amino acids: CATSDWTTADTQYF. CDR3 bases: TGTGCCACCAGTGATTGGACTACGGCAGATACGCAGTATTTT.